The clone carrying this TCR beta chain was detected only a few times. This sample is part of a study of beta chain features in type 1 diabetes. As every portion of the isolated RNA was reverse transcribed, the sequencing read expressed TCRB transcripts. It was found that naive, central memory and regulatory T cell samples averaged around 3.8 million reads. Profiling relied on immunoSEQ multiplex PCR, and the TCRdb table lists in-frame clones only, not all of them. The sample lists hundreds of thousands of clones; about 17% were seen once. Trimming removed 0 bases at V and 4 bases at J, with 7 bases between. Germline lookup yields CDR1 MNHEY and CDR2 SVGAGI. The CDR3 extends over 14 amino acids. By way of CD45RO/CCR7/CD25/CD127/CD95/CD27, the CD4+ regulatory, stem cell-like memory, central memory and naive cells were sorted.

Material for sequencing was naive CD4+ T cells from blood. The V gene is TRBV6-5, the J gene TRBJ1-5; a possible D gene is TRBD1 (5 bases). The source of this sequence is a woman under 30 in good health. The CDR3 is CASSYSGENQPQHF. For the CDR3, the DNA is TGTGCCAGCAGTTACTCAGGGGAGAATCAGCCCCAGCATTTT.